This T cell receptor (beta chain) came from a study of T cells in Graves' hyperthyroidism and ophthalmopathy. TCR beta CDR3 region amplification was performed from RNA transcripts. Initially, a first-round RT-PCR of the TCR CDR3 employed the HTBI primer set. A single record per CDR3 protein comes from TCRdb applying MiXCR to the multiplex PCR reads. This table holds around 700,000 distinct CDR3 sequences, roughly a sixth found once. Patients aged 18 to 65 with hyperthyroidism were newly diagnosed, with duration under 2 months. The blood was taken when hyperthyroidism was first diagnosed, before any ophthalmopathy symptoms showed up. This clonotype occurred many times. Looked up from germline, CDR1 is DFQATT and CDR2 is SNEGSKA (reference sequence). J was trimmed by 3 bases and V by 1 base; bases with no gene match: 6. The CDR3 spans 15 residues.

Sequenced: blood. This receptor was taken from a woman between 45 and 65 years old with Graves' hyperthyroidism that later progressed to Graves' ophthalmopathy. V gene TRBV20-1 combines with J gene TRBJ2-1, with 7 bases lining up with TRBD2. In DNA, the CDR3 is TGCAGTGCTAGAGTAGGCCTAGCGGTCTACAATGAGCAGTTCTTC. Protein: CSARVGLAVYNEQFF.